The following is a TCR beta chain sequence with its context. Antigen: not known. Germline V gene data show CDR1 as SGHAT and CDR2 as FQNNGV. V lost 1 base and J lost 6, with 10 bases in between. The CDR3 is made up of 13 amino acids. Primers: 60 Vbeta forward and 13 Jbeta reverse. Some clones are missing from TCRdb's copy, which holds only in-frame ones; the method was immunoSEQ multiplex PCR. The table lists about 110,000 clones, 76% of them singletons. This record comes from a study of cytomegalovirus exposure and HLA in healthy donors. On the study more broadly: Falling in the Caucasian-associated ancestry cluster were about 83% of under 500 genotyped donors.

Study-level points and caveats: Among the CMV-associated chains, a few were confirmed in vitro as specific for CMV antigens. There were several of the most significant clusters that appeared linked to common viral pathogens in a later analysis.

This clonotype originated in a man aged 40-49 years in good health and CMV-seropositive. This chain links TRBV11-2 with TRBJ2-7, with a tentative D call TRBD1 (5 bases). Material: PBMCs. The DNA of the CDR3 is TGTGCCAGCAGCTTAGTCCCAGGGCCCGAGCAGTACTTC. It is translated as CASSLVPGPEQYF.